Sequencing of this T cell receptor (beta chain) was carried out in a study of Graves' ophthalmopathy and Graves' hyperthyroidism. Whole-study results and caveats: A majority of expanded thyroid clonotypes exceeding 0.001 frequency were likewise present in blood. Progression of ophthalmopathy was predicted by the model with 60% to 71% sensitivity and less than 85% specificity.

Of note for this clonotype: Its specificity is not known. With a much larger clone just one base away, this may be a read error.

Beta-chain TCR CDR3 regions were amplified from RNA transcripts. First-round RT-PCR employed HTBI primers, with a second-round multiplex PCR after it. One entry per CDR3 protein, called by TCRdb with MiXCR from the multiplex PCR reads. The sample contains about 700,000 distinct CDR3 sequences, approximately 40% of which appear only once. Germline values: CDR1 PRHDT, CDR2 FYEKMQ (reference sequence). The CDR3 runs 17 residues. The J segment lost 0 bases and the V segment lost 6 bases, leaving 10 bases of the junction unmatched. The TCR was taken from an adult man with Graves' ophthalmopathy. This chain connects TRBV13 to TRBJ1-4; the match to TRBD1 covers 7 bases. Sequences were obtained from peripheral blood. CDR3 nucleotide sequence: TGTGCCAGCAGTGAGTCTGACAGGGACGCAACTAATGAAAAACTGTTTTTT. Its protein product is CASSESDRDATNEKLFF. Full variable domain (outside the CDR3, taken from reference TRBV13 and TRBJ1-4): AAGVIQSPRHLIKEKRETATLKCYPIPRHDTVYWYQQGPGQDPQFLISFYEKMQSDKGSIPDRFSAQQFSDYHSELNMSSLELGDSALYFCASSESDRDATNEKLFFGSGTQLSVL.